A single sample is the source of the 25 T cell receptor beta chains below, sequenced in a study of shared clonotypes between healthy human individuals. Libraries were prepared by immunoSEQ multiplex PCR; TCRdb keeps only in-frame clonotypes and omits some of them. The sample lists about 2.5 million clones, roughly 92% occurring once. Sequencing input: naive CD4+ T cells from PBMCs. As for subset: CD45RA+ positively selected. These receptors were collected from a man between 18 and 35 years old in good health. Some clones in this sample may be carry-over from other donors' samples.

The CDR3 bases are TGTGCCAGTAGGCCTGGACAGGCCTACTATGGCTACACCTTC. Translated: CASRPGQAYYGYTF. J is TRBJ1-2 and V is TRBV19; the match to TRBD1 covers 7 bases. The V gene's germline CDR1 is LNHDA and CDR2 SQIVND (reference sequence). V lost 6 bases and J lost 3; bases outside the gene matches: 7. There are 14 residues in the CDR3.

Comments on this clone: This sample includes further DNA sequences coding for the same CDR3. The chain links TRBV5-1 to TRBJ2-5, with 9 bases matching TRBD1. V trimming: 4 bases; J trimming: 5 bases; junction bases outside the gene matches: 6. This CDR3 comprises 14 residues. CDR1 and CDR2 (germline): SGHRS, YFSETQ. CDR3 amino acids: CASSVQGAGETQYF. DNA for the CDR3: TGCGCCAGCAGCGTACAGGGGGCAGGGGAGACCCAGTACTTC. Full variable domain (outside the CDR3, taken from reference TRBV5-1 and TRBJ2-5): KAGVTQTPRYLIKTRGQQVTLSCSPISGHRSVSWYQQTPGQGLQFLFEYFSETQRNKGNFPGRFSGRQFSNSRSEMNVSTLELGDSALYLCASSVQGAGETQYFGPGTRLLVL.

V gene TRBV6-5 combines with J gene TRBJ2-2; maybe TRBD1 (5 bases). This CDR3 is built from 14 residues. In germline, CDR1 is MNHEY, CDR2 SVGAGI. Trimming took off 5 bases at V and 4 bases at J, with 11 bases between the two ends. The CDR3 region has the DNA TGTGCCAGCAGTCCTGTTGGGGCCACCGGGGAGCTGTTTTTT. It translates to CASSPVGATGELFF.

The V and J genes are TRBV9 and TRBJ1-1; D may be TRBD1 (5 bases). Trimming stripped 3 bases from V and 0 bases from J, with 9 bases between. The CDR3 loop spans 14 amino acids. Germline loops: CDR1 SGDLS, CDR2 YYNGEE. The CDR3: CASSGQPLNTEAFF. The CDR3 DNA reads as TGTGCCAGCAGCGGACAGCCTCTGAACACTGAAGCTTTCTTT.

The genes are TRBV6-5 and TRBJ1-1; maybe TRBD1 (6 bases). Germline V gene data show CDR1 as MNHEY and CDR2 as SVGAGI. Trimming took 2 bases from V and 4 from J, leaving 11 bases between them. CDR3 length: 14 amino acids. The CDR3 is CASSYGGAATEAFF. The DNA for the CDR3 is TGTGCCAGCAGTTACGGGGGCGCTGCCACTGAAGCTTTCTTT.

This clone showed up just once. CDR3 in amino acids: CASSFGVVNTEAFF. The CDR3 DNA is TGTGCCAGCAGCTTCGGGGTTGTGAACACTGAAGCTTTCTTT. The genes are TRBV5-6 and TRBJ1-1, with D hard to call. Trimming left V 2 bases short and J 0 bases short, with 8 bases between. The CDR3 has 14 amino acids. Germline CDR1 reads SGHDT; CDR2 reads YYEEEE.

The table lists this clone with a count of one. The genes are TRBV10-1 and TRBJ2-3; 12 bases line up with TRBD2. V lost 6 bases and J lost 2; bases outside the gene matches: 6. This CDR3 comprises 16 residues. Germline V gene sequence: CDR1 WNHNN, CDR2 SYGVQD (reference sequence). This chain's CDR3 is CASSKTSGRVTDTQYF. In DNA form, the CDR3 reads TGCGCCAGCAGCAAGACTAGCGGGAGAGTCACAGATACGCAGTATTTT.

About this clone: Other DNA sequences in the same sample also yield this CDR3. This chain joins TRBV11-3 and TRBJ2-1; 11 bases line up with TRBD2. The junction had 1 base not matched to a gene; V was cut back by 2 bases and J by 4 bases. CDR3 size: 15 residues. Germline loops: CDR1 SGHNT, CDR2 YENEEA. The CDR3: CASSLRTSGYNEQFF. CDR3 DNA sequence: TGTGCCAGCAGCTTACGGACTAGCGGGTACAATGAGCAGTTCTTC.

Comment on this clone: The sample contains more than one DNA sequence encoding this CDR3. The gene calls are TRBV28 and TRBJ2-7; 8 positions agree with TRBD1. The CDR3 has 13 residues. V shed 3 bases, J shed 2 bases, and the junction held 0 bases outside the gene matches. The germline gives CDR1 MDHEN, CDR2 SYDVKM. In DNA, the CDR3 is TGTGCCAGCAGTTTGACAGGGGCCTACGAGCAGTACTTC. This codes for CASSLTGAYEQYF.

Points on this clone: Distinct nucleotide sequences in the sample also encode this CDR3. Here the CDR3 reads CASSNRGRDYGYTF. The CDR3 DNA reads TGTGCCAGCAGTAACAGGGGGCGGGACTATGGCTACACCTTC. The chain joins TRBV28 to TRBJ1-2, with 9 nucleotides matching TRBD1. The V gene end was trimmed by 5 bases and the J gene end by 3 bases; junction bases not matched to a gene: 4. The germline gives CDR1 MDHEN, CDR2 SYDVKM. The CDR3 spans 14 residues.

This chain joins TRBV5-1 and TRBJ2-5; no reliable D call. The V end lost 2 bases, the J end lost 2 bases, and 10 bases lay between the germline ends. This CDR3 contains 14 residues. Germline V CDR1 and CDR2: SGHRS, YFSETQ. CDR3 in DNA: TGCGCCAGCAGCTTCGGACGGACGCAAGAGACCCAGTACTTC. Protein sequence: CASSFGRTQETQYF. The full variable domain, in which reference TRBV5-1 and TRBJ2-5 provide the parts outside the CDR3, is KAGVTQTPRYLIKTRGQQVTLSCSPISGHRSVSWYQQTPGQGLQFLFEYFSETQRNKGNFPGRFSGRQFSNSRSEMNVSTLELGDSALYLCASSFGRTQETQYFGPGTRLLVL.

The chain links TRBV28 to TRBJ1-5, with TRBD1 matching over 8 bases. Germline CDR1 is MDHEN and CDR2 is SYDVKM. The CDR3 spans 15 residues. After removal of 5 bases from V and 2 bases from J, the junction contained 5 bases not matched to a gene. The CDR3 region has the DNA TGTGCCAGCAGTGACAGGGGTTCAGGCAATCAGCCCCAGCATTTT. Protein product: CASSDRGSGNQPQHF.

V usage is TRBV7-3 and J usage is TRBJ2-3, with D perhaps matching TRBD1 or TRBD2 (6 bases each). Trimming cost V 4 bases and J 6 bases, with 14 bases left between them. This CDR3 is built from 14 residues. Germline CDR1 and CDR2: SGHTA and FQGTGA. In DNA, the CDR3 is TGTGCCAGCAGCTCCCCGGGGGCGGTTGATACGCAGTATTTT. Its protein product is CASSSPGAVDTQYF.

This chain joins TRBV15 and TRBJ1-4; D ambiguous. V was shortened by 1 base and J by 3 bases, with 9 bases between the two germline ends. The CDR3 is 15 amino acids. Germline CDR1 LNHNV, CDR2 YYDKDF (reference sequence). CDR3 DNA sequence: TGTGCCACCAGCAGAGCCGGGGAGCCTAATGAAAAACTGTTTTTT. Amino acid sequence: CATSRAGEPNEKLFF.

The J gene is TRBJ1-5, the V gene TRBV2; no clear D gene. The ends were cut back, 4 bases at V and 3 bases at J, with 7 bases in the middle. CDR1 is SNHLY and CDR2 is FYNNEI in the germline V gene. This CDR3 spans 13 amino acids. The CDR3 sequence is CASSGDYNQPQHF. The CDR3 DNA follows: TGTGCCAGCAGTGGAGACTACAATCAGCCCCAGCATTTT.

The V gene is TRBV9, the J gene TRBJ1-1; 7 positions match TRBD1. V was clipped by 4 bases and J by 10 bases; unmatched bases: 16. Germline assignment: CDR1 SGDLS and CDR2 YYNGEE. This CDR3 region has 15 residues. The CDR3 sequence: CASSRSGDSPEGAFF. The DNA for the CDR3 is TGTGCCAGCAGCCGCTCGGGGGACAGTCCTGAAGGAGCTTTCTTT.

The chain employs TRBV28 and TRBJ2-1; 7 bases agree with TRBD2. With V trimmed by 7 bases and J by 3 bases, 9 bases remained unmatched. The germline V gene encodes CDR1 MDHEN and CDR2 SYDVKM. The CDR3 loop spans 15 amino acids. CDR3 DNA sequence: TGTGCCAGCATCCCTAGCGGAGGGAGCTACAATGAGCAGTTCTTC. Translating it yields CASIPSGGSYNEQFF.

This chain uses TRBV7-8 with TRBJ1-3; 7 nucleotides line up with TRBD1. CDR1 is SGHVS and CDR2 is FQNEAQ in the germline V gene. V lost 6 bases and J lost 4; bases outside the gene matches: 9. This CDR3 comprises 15 residues. CDR3 DNA sequence: TGTGCCAGCAGGATTAACAGGGACAGAGGAAACACCATATATTTT. Its translation: CASRINRDRGNTIYF.

J is TRBJ2-6 and V is TRBV28, with unresolved D. This CDR3 region has 13 residues. Germline V gene sequence: CDR1 MDHEN, CDR2 SYDVKM. V lost 5 bases to trimming and J lost 4 bases, with 6 bases between them. In DNA, the CDR3 is TGTGCCAGCAGTACACAGGGGGCCAACGTCCTGACTTTC. Translating it yields CASSTQGANVLTF. Variable domain in full (rest from reference TRBV28 and TRBJ2-6): DVKVTQSSRYLVKRTGEKVFLECVQDMDHENMFWYRQDPGLGLRLIYFSYDVKMKEKGDIPEGYSVSREKKERFSLILESASTNQTSMYLCASSTQGANVLTFGAGSRLTVL.

CDR3 sequence: CASSLSGSGANVLTF. The CDR3 coding sequence is TGCGCCAGCAGCCTCAGTGGATCTGGGGCCAACGTCCTGACTTTC. This chain connects TRBV4-1 to TRBJ2-6, with unresolved D. Trimming removed 4 bases from V and 1 base from J, with 8 bases in between. From germline, CDR1 is MGHRA and CDR2 YSYEKL. CDR3 size: 15 residues.

V is TRBV18 and J is TRBJ2-3, with a tentative D call TRBD2 (6 bases). CDR1 is KGHSH and CDR2 is LQKENI in the germline V gene. The V end lost 3 bases, the J end lost 8 bases, and 18 bases lay between the germline ends. The CDR3 contains 15 residues. CDR3: CASSPSQGPGGTQYF. CDR3 nucleotide sequence: TGTGCCAGCTCACCCTCCCAGGGCCCCGGGGGTACGCAGTATTTT.

The chain uses TRBV2 and TRBJ2-7, with 7 bases lining up with TRBD1. V lost 4 bases, J lost 2 bases, and 11 bases stayed unmatched. Germline loops: CDR1 SNHLY, CDR2 FYNNEI. The CDR3 consists of 16 residues. Here the CDR3 DNA reads TGTGCCAGCAGTGGAGGCCAGACAGGGTCGGCCTACGAGCAGTACTTC. Translating gives CASSGGQTGSAYEQYF. Combining the CDR3 with reference TRBV2 and TRBJ2-7 gives the whole variable domain EPEVTQTPSHQVTQMGQEVILRCVPISNHLYFYWYRQILGQKVEFLVSFYNNEISEKSEIFDDQFSVERPDGSNFTLKIRSTKLEDSAMYFCASSGGQTGSAYEQYFGPGTRLTVT.

The V gene is TRBV6-1, the J gene TRBJ1-1; D unresolved. Deletions cut 3 bases from V and 1 base from J, with 15 bases between. CDR3 length: 16 amino acids. Germline CDR1 and CDR2: MNHNS and SASEGT. The CDR3 reads CASSEGYRHRNTEAFF. DNA for the CDR3: TGTGCCAGCAGTGAGGGTTATAGGCACCGGAACACTGAAGCTTTCTTT.

This chain links TRBV9 with TRBJ1-2; 7 positions match TRBD1. The CDR3 loop spans 14 amino acids. V was clipped by 3 bases and J by 4 bases; unmatched bases: 6. Per germline, CDR1 SGDLS and CDR2 YYNGEE. DNA for the CDR3: TGTGCCAGCAGCGAAGAACAGGGGTTCTATGGCTACACCTTC. The encoded protein is CASSEEQGFYGYTF. The full variable domain, completed using reference TRBV9 and TRBJ1-2, is DSGVTQTPKHLITATGQRVTLRCSPRSGDLSVYWYQQSLDQGLQFLIQYYNGEERAKGNILERFSAQQFPDLHSELNLSSLELGDSALYFCASSEEQGFYGYTFGSGTRLTVV.

This chain links TRBV18 with TRBJ2-2; 7 bases agree with TRBD1. CDR1 and CDR2 from the germline V gene are KGHSH and LQKENI. CDR3 size: 14 residues. The junction had 4 bases not matched to a gene; V was cut back by 3 bases and J by 6 bases. Here the CDR3 DNA reads TGTGCCAGCTCACCGCCGGGACAGTCCGGGGAGCTGTTTTTT. Encoded protein: CASSPPGQSGELFF.